These 27 T cell receptor beta chains came from one sample sequenced in a study of blood T cells in healthy people across ages. It was with a sample-barcoded 5' primer and a J-beta primer mix that a second PCR of roughly 7 to 12 cycles was run. TCRdb reprocessed the 5' RACE reads with MiXCR, giving one entry per CDR3 protein. The data show 660,000 or so distinct CDR3 sequences, roughly 58% seen once. The material sequenced was blood. Every receptor here comes from a man aged 55 to 70 in good health.

This chain uses TRBV15 with TRBJ2-3; D uncertain. Trimming left V 3 bases short and J 9 bases short, with 16 bases between. The CDR3 covers 14 residues. CDR1 and CDR2 (germline): LNHNV, YYDKDF (reference sequence). DNA of the CDR3: TGTGCCACCAGCAGCTCCCAATCAGCAGTGACGCAGTATTTT. Translating it yields CATSSSQSAVTQYF.

A single count supports this clonotype. The rearrangement links TRBV5-1 to TRBJ2-5; the D gene is possibly TRBD1 (5 bases). CDR3 size: 13 residues. Trimming cost V 5 bases and J 2 bases, with 10 bases left between them. The germline V gene encodes CDR1 SGHRS and CDR2 YFSETQ. The CDR3 DNA follows: TGCGCCAGCAGGGACACCAGGCAAGAGACCCAGTACTTC. It is translated as CASRDTRQETQYF.

V and J are TRBV9 and TRBJ1-5; 12 bases line up with TRBD1. There are 16 residues in the CDR3. Trimming removed 4 bases from V and 9 bases from J; junction bases left unmatched: 11. Germline CDR1 SGDLS, CDR2 YYNGEE. In nucleotides, the CDR3 is TGTGCCAGCAGCCCCTCCGTGGGACAGGGGGCTTCGCCCCAGCATTTT. Translated: CASSPSVGQGASPQHF. Together with reference TRBV9 and TRBJ1-5, the CDR3 gives the full variable domain: DSGVTQTPKHLITATGQRVTLRCSPRSGDLSVYWYQQSLDQGLQFLIQYYNGEERAKGNILERFSAQQFPDLHSELNLSSLELGDSALYFCASSPSVGQGASPQHFGDGTRLSIL.

The CDR3 spells CSVSGQGLFGNTIYF. The CDR3 DNA is TGCAGCGTTTCGGGACAGGGGCTTTTTGGAAACACCATATATTTT. The chain joins TRBV29-1 to TRBJ1-3; the match to TRBD1 covers 10 bases. The CDR3 runs to 15 residues. The germline V gene has CDR1 SQVTM and CDR2 ANQGSEA. The V segment lost 5 bases and the J segment 3 bases; nucleotides outside the gene matches: 7.

The V and J genes are TRBV6-5 and TRBJ2-7, with D possibly matching TRBD1 (5 bases). Trimming took off 3 bases at V and 2 bases at J, with 11 bases between the two ends. This CDR3 comprises 14 residues. Germline loops: CDR1 MNHEY, CDR2 SVGAGI. CDR3: CASSYATETYEQYF. The CDR3 coding sequence is TGTGCCAGCAGTTATGCGACAGAGACCTACGAGCAGTACTTC.

This clonotype has only a few counts. The genes are TRBV12-3 or TRBV12-4 and TRBJ2-4, with 10 bases fitting TRBD1. The V segment lost 6 bases and the J segment 9 bases; nucleotides outside the gene matches: 14. The CDR3 sequence is 16 residues long. CDR3 bases: TGTGCCAGCAGACATTTTCCGGGACAGGGGATACCCATTCAGTACTTC. Protein sequence: CASRHFPGQGIPIQYF.

V gene TRBV20-1 combines with J gene TRBJ1-2; D may be TRBD1 (5 bases). CDR3 length: 15 residues. Deletions cut 0 bases from V and 4 bases from J, with 15 bases between. Germline CDR1 and CDR2: DFQATT and SNEGSKA (reference sequence). The CDR3 sequence is CSARDPKGPSYGYTF. The CDR3 bases are TGCAGTGCTAGAGATCCGAAGGGGCCATCCTATGGCTACACCTTC.

J is TRBJ2-2 and V is TRBV20-1; D is unresolved. This CDR3 is 13 amino acids long. Germline V lookup: CDR1 DFQATT, CDR2 SNEGSKA (reference sequence). Trimming removed 1 base from V and 8 bases from J, with 11 bases in between. The CDR3 sequence is CSARAPQDGELFF. In DNA form, the CDR3 reads TGCAGTGCTAGAGCCCCCCAGGATGGGGAGCTGTTTTTT.

With regard to this clonotype: One end of the junction fails to match germline, which may point to a read error. The rearrangement joins TRBV2 to TRBJ2-6; 7 bases agree with TRBD2. In germline, CDR1 is SNHLY, CDR2 FYNNEI. The CDR3 sequence is 15 residues long. DNA of the CDR3: TGTGCCAGCAGAGAAGCGGGGTCTGGGGCCAACGTCCTGACTTTC. It yields the protein CASREAGSGANVLTF. The whole variable domain, remainder taken from reference TRBV2 and TRBJ2-6, is EPEVTQTPSHQVTQMGQEVILRCVPISNHLYFYWYRQILGQKVEFLVSFYNNEISEKSEIFDDQFSVERPDGSNFTLKIRSTKLEDSAMYFCASREAGSGANVLTFGAGSRLTVL.

A single count supports this clonotype. The junction does not match germline at one end; this may be a read error. This chain links TRBV5-1 with TRBJ1-1, with D perhaps matching TRBD1 (5 bases). The length of the CDR3 is 15 residues. Germline CDR1 SGHRS, CDR2 YFSETQ. The DNA for the CDR3 is TGCGCTAGCAGCCACCTCCAGGGAATGAACACTGAACCTTTCTTT. Protein: CASSHLQGMNTEPFF. Supplemented by reference TRBV5-1 and TRBJ1-1, the full variable domain reads KAGVTQTPRYLIKTRGQQVTLSCSPISGHRSVSWYQQTPGQGLQFLFEYFSETQRNKGNFPGRFSGRQFSNSRSEMNVSTLELGDSALYLCASSHLQGMNTEPFFGQGTRLTVV.

The J gene is TRBJ2-7, the V gene TRBV11-2, with D unresolved. The ends were cut back, 5 bases at V and 4 bases at J, with 18 bases in the middle. CDR3 length equals 15 residues. Germline loops: CDR1 SGHAT, CDR2 FQNNGV. The CDR3 DNA is TGTGCCAGCAGCCCGACGGCTCACCTTGGATACGAGCAGTACTTC. It specifies CASSPTAHLGYEQYF. The variable domain in full, with the rest retrieved from reference TRBV11-2 and TRBJ2-7, is EAGVAQSPRYKIIEKRQSVAFWCNPISGHATLYWYQQILGQGPKLLIQFQNNGVVDDSQLPKDRFSAERLKGVDSTLKIQPAKLEDSAVYLCASSPTAHLGYEQYFGPGTRLTVT.

The chain has TRBV29-1 and TRBJ2-7; 7 bases agree with TRBD1. Germline V CDR1 and CDR2: SQVTM, ANQGSEA. The V gene end was trimmed by 1 base and the J gene end by 6 bases; junction bases not matched to a gene: 3. CDR3 length: 12 residues. CDR3 residues: CSVEGTGGEQYF. As DNA, the CDR3 is TGCAGCGTTGAAGGGACAGGAGGCGAGCAGTACTTC.

The V gene is TRBV3-1, the J gene TRBJ1-6, with D unresolved. The CDR3 contains 13 residues. Germline V gene data show CDR1 as LGHDT and CDR2 as YNNKEL (reference sequence). V lost 4 bases and J 8 bases, leaving 9 bases between the germline ends. CDR3 nucleotide sequence: TGTGCCAGCAGCCCAAACGGGGATTCACCCCTCCACTTT. Protein sequence: CASSPNGDSPLHF. Full variable domain (rest looked up from reference TRBV3-1 and TRBJ1-6): DTAVSQTPKYLVTQMGNDKSIKCEQNLGHDTMYWYKQDSKKFLKIMFSYNNKELIINETVPNRFSPKSPDKAHLNLHINSLELGDSAVYFCASSPNGDSPLHFGNGTRLTVT.

The chain links TRBV3-1 to TRBJ2-1; 9 nucleotides agree with TRBD2. The germline V gene has CDR1 LGHDT and CDR2 YNNKEL (reference sequence). The CDR3 extends over 17 amino acids. The trim removed 5 bases at V and 0 bases at J, leaving 8 bases unmatched. The CDR3 DNA reads TGTGCCAGCAGCACCCCCTTTAGCGGGGGCTCCTACAATGAGCAGTTCTTC. It translates to CASSTPFSGGSYNEQFF.

The chain carries TRBV11-2 and TRBJ2-1; D is tentatively TRBD1 or TRBD2 (5 bases each). The germline CDR1 and CDR2 sequences are SGHAT and FQNNGV. The CDR3 sequence is 15 residues long. The germline V and J ends were trimmed by 4 bases and 4 bases, with 14 bases remaining between them. The CDR3 region is CASSWGLRTYNEQFF. The CDR3 nucleotides are TGTGCCAGCAGCTGGGGCCTTCGGACTTACAATGAGCAGTTCTTC.

This clonotype appeared a few times. The rearrangement links TRBV3-1 to TRBJ2-1; 11 nucleotides agree with TRBD1. CDR1 and CDR2 from the germline V gene are LGHDT and YNNKEL (reference sequence). This CDR3 is built from 14 residues. The V segment lost 1 base and the J segment 8 bases; nucleotides outside the gene matches: 1. CDR3 amino acids: CASSQGTGGDEQFF. The CDR3 nucleotides are TGTGCCAGCAGCCAAGGGACAGGGGGCGATGAGCAGTTCTTC.

The chain carries TRBV29-1 and TRBJ2-7, with 8 nucleotides matching TRBD2. V lost 7 bases to trimming and J lost 0 bases; unmatched junction nucleotides: 11. Looked up from germline, CDR1 is SQVTM and CDR2 is ANQGSEA. The CDR3 loop spans 15 amino acids. The CDR3 bases are TGCAGCGCCGCGGGGGGACTACGGAGCTCCTACGAGCAGTACTTC. Its translation is CSAAGGLRSSYEQYF.

J is TRBJ2-1 and V is TRBV2, with TRBD2 matching over 10 bases. This CDR3 region has 16 residues. Germline values: CDR1 SNHLY, CDR2 FYNNEI. Trimming cost V 6 bases and J 3 bases; bases outside gene matches: 8. The DNA for the CDR3 is TGTGCCAGCAGAAACCCGGGACTAGCGCTCTACAATGAGCAGTTCTTC. Translation gives CASRNPGLALYNEQFF.

This clonotype was recorded once. The junction shows a germline mismatch at one end, possibly a read error. J is TRBJ2-7 and V is TRBV6-1; D is perhaps TRBD1 or TRBD2 (5 bases each). TRBJ2-5 matches the DNA end more closely, so the J call is doubtful. Germline values: CDR1 MNHNS, CDR2 SASEGT. The length of the CDR3 is 13 residues. Written as DNA, the CDR3 is TGTGCCAGCCCCAGGGACCGCCAAAAGACCCAGTACTTC. Its translation is CASPRDRQKTQYF.

The chain combines TRBV7-2 with TRBJ1-2, with 7 bases aligning to TRBD1. The germline V gene encodes CDR1 SGHTA and CDR2 FQGNSA. The CDR3 totals 13 residues. Losses at the gene ends were 1 base for V and 7 bases for J; bases not matched to a gene: 3. The CDR3 nucleotides read TGTGCCAGCAGCTTAGAGCACAGGGGTGGCTACACCTTC. Amino acids: CASSLEHRGGYTF.

The chain joins TRBV4-1 to TRBJ2-5; tentative D call: TRBD2 (5 bases). The CDR3 length is 18 residues. Trimming removed 6 bases at V and 5 bases at J, with 28 bases between. Germline loops: CDR1 MGHRA, CDR2 YSYEKL. The CDR3 loop reads CASRLSVSSRVSAETQYF. CDR3 DNA: TGCGCCAGCAGACTTTCCGTATCATCGAGGGTTAGCGCGGAGACCCAGTACTTC.

This clonotype was recorded only once. CDR3 sequence reads: CSARGQGRGETQYF. The CDR3 nucleotides are TGCAGTGCTAGAGGACAGGGGCGGGGGGAGACCCAGTACTTC. The chain employs TRBV20-1 and TRBJ2-5, with D possibly matching TRBD1 (8 bases). The CDR3 totals 14 residues. Deletions cut 1 base from V and 5 bases from J, with 14 bases between. Germline assignment: CDR1 DFQATT and CDR2 SNEGSKA (reference sequence).

The genes are TRBV20-1 and TRBJ2-5, with TRBD2 identical over 8 bases. Trimming took 4 bases from V and 5 from J; bases not matched to a gene: 6. This CDR3 is built from 13 residues. Germline V lookup: CDR1 DFQATT, CDR2 SNEGSKA (reference sequence). CDR3 loop: CSAIRGGAETQYF. CDR3 bases: TGCAGTGCTATTCGGGGGGGCGCGGAGACCCAGTACTTC.

To note about this clonotype: A junction boundary mismatches the germline segment, possibly from a read error. The rearrangement joins TRBV7-8 to TRBJ2-7, with D tentatively TRBD2 (6 bases). Germline V gene data show CDR1 as SGHVS and CDR2 as FQNEAQ. This CDR3 comprises 13 residues. The chain's CDR3 is CASSSDYYYGQYF. In DNA form, the CDR3 reads TGTGCCAGCAGCTCGGACTATTATTACGGGCAGTACTTC.

The sample holds a few counts of this clonotype. The genes are TRBV4-1 and TRBJ2-5; D remains unclear. Germline values: CDR1 MGHRA, CDR2 YSYEKL. With 4 bases removed from V and 5 bases from J, the gap between germline ends came to 14 bases. The CDR3 covers 14 residues. The CDR3 DNA follows: TGCGCCAGCAGCCCCGGGCCACGAAGGGAGACCCAGTACTTC. Translation gives CASSPGPRRETQYF.

The gene calls are TRBV29-1 and TRBJ1-5; a possible D gene is TRBD1 (6 bases). CDR3 length equals 13 residues. Between the trimmed V and J ends, which lost 2 bases and 5 bases, there was a span of 10 bases. CDR1 is SQVTM and CDR2 is ANQGSEA in the germline V gene. In DNA form, the CDR3 reads TGCAGCGTTGAAACCGGGGGCGATCAGCCCCAGCATTTT. Translation gives CSVETGGDQPQHF.

V is TRBV2 and J is TRBJ2-1, with 7 bases that match TRBD1. The CDR3 is made up of 12 amino acids. Germline values: CDR1 SNHLY, CDR2 FYNNEI. After removal of 6 bases from V and 9 bases from J, the junction contained 5 bases not matched to a gene. The CDR3 loop reads CASRRQGSEQFF. The DNA of the CDR3 is TGTGCCAGCAGGCGACAGGGAAGTGAGCAGTTCTTC.